These 8 T cell receptor beta chains were sequenced from one sample in a study of blood T cell repertoires in COVID-19. Profiled with immunoSEQ multiplex PCR; TCRdb holds only in-frame clones, not every one. This repertoire shows hundreds of thousands of clones, about 90% found once; its top ten account for roughly 0.94%. The source material was PBMCs or T cells enriched from blood (not recorded which). The receptors were sampled from a woman in her 30s who had recovered from COVID-19.

This clone has a handful of counts. This chain links TRBV3-1 (or the pseudogene TRBV3-2) with TRBJ2-1; TRBD2 might be the D (5 bases). There are 14 residues in the CDR3. With 5 bases removed from V and 9 bases from J, the gap between germline ends came to 17 bases. Per the germline V gene, CDR1 is LGHDT and CDR2 is YNNKEL (reference sequence). The CDR3 DNA reads as TGTGCCAGCAGCTACGGACTCACCGCGGGTGAGCAGTTCTTC. Its translation: CASSYGLTAGEQFF.

This chain connects TRBV5-1 to TRBJ1-2, with 7 bases identical to TRBD1. Germline trimming cut 3 bases from V and 7 bases from J; bases unmatched to any gene: 9. This CDR3 is 14 amino acids long. Germline CDR1 reads SGHRS; CDR2 reads YFSETQ. The chain's CDR3 is CASSYGQVEGGYTF. The CDR3 DNA sequence: TGCGCCAGCAGCTACGGACAGGTCGAGGGTGGCTACACCTTC.

This chain connects TRBV5-5 to TRBJ1-2; D uncertain. The CDR3 has 13 amino acids. CDR1 and CDR2 (germline): SGHKS, YYEKEE (reference sequence). V lost 4 bases and J lost 6, with 13 bases in between. CDR3 nucleotide sequence: TGTGCCAGCAGCCTGACACCGGAGGATGGCTACACCTTC. Protein sequence: CASSLTPEDGYTF.

The chain recombines TRBV5-6 with TRBJ1-2; D remains unclear. The CDR3 is 16 amino acids. Trimming pared 4 bases from V and 5 bases from J, leaving 21 bases between. The germline V gene has CDR1 SGHDT and CDR2 YYEEEE. In DNA, the CDR3 is TGTGCCAGCAGCCTACTAGCTGGAGGGAGAGGGTATGGCTACACCTTC. It codes for CASSLLAGGRGYGYTF.

The J gene is TRBJ2-7, the V gene TRBV6-5; 8 bases align to TRBD1. V shed 6 bases and J 5 bases; nucleotides not matched to a gene: 6. The CDR3 contains 13 residues. CDR1 and CDR2 (germline): MNHEY, SVGAGI. The CDR3 reads CASSWDRTNEQYF. The CDR3 DNA follows: TGTGCCAGCAGCTGGGACAGGACTAACGAGCAGTACTTC.

The rearrangement joins TRBV7-9 to TRBJ2-5, with TRBD1 as a possible D gene (5 bases). V dropped 3 bases and J dropped 3 bases, with 11 bases sitting between them. The CDR3 covers 14 residues. CDR1 and CDR2 (germline): SEHNR, FQNEAQ (reference sequence). This CDR3 is CASSFYPGKETQYF. The CDR3 DNA follows: TGTGCCAGCAGCTTTTATCCAGGGAAAGAGACCCAGTACTTC.

This clone was seen only once. The chain uses TRBV5-6 and TRBJ2-5; 13 bases match TRBD2. The CDR3 totals 15 residues. Per germline, CDR1 SGHDT and CDR2 YYEEEE. V dropped 7 bases and J dropped 9; count of bases not matched to a gene: 12. CDR3 protein: CASGLAGAAGTAQYF. CDR3 coding DNA: TGTGCCAGCGGACTAGCGGGGGCGGCCGGGACGGCCCAGTACTTC.

The CDR3 bases are TGTGCCAGCAGCCAAGATTATGAGGGTAGCTATGGCTACACCTTC. Translating gives CASSQDYEGSYGYTF. V gene TRBV3-1 (or the pseudogene TRBV3-2) combines with J gene TRBJ1-2; D remains unclear. The germline CDR1 and CDR2 sequences are LGHDT and YNNKEL (reference sequence). This CDR3 comprises 15 residues. Trimming took off 0 bases at V and 4 bases at J, with 12 bases between the two ends.